This is a list of T cell receptor beta chains from one sample in a study of cytomegalovirus exposure and HLA in healthy donors. The method was immunoSEQ multiplex PCR; TCRdb's version includes in-frame clones alone and lacks a portion of them. The table has about 230,000 clones, 80% to 90% seen once. Sequences were obtained from PBMCs. The receptors originated from a woman aged 18 to 35 in good health and CMV-seronegative. Each CDR3 is given with its conserved first and last residue. The D gene is left open where the match is weak. The size entry is marked missing in some rows and otherwise reads once, few, many or a size class.

CDR3nt: TGTGCCAGCTCACCCCAATTGGGACAGGGGACCTACGAGCAGTACTTC
CDR3aa: CASSPQLGQGTYEQYF
d_gene: TRBD1
j_gene: TRBJ2-7
v_gene: TRBV18
abundance: .

CDR3nt: TGCGCCAGCAGTGAGCCGGGGGGGTCGGGCGAGCAGTACTTC
CDR3aa: CASSEPGGSGEQYF
d_gene: TRBD2
j_gene: TRBJ2-7
v_gene: TRBV10-2
abundance: .

CDR3nt: TGTGCCAGCAGTTTCGGCGGACTATTCTCTGGAAACACCATATATTTT
CDR3aa: CASSFGGLFSGNTIYF
d_gene: .
j_gene: TRBJ1-3
v_gene: TRBV6-6
abundance: once

CDR3nt: TGTGCCAGCAGCCAAGTGACAGGGGGGGTCCCTGAAGCTTTCTTT
CDR3aa: CASSQVTGGVPEAFF
d_gene: TRBD1
j_gene: TRBJ1-1
v_gene: TRBV14
abundance: .

CDR3nt: TGTGCCAGTACCATAGCGGGGTCCTACAATGAGCAGTTCTTC
CDR3aa: CASTIAGSYNEQFF
d_gene: TRBD2
j_gene: TRBJ2-1
v_gene: TRBV19
abundance: .

CDR3nt: TGTGCCAGCAGCTTAGGTTTCTTCTACGAGCAGTACTTC
CDR3aa: CASSLGFFYEQYF
d_gene: .
j_gene: TRBJ2-7
v_gene: TRBV11-2
abundance: .

CDR3nt: TGCGCCAGCAGCTTTAGTGAGGTGTCATCTGGAAACACCATATATTTT
CDR3aa: CASSFSEVSSGNTIYF
d_gene: .
j_gene: TRBJ1-3
v_gene: TRBV5-1
abundance: .

CDR3nt: TGTGCCTGGACTCGCCTGCGGAGCACTGAAGCTTTCTTT
CDR3aa: CAWTRLRSTEAFF
d_gene: .
j_gene: TRBJ1-1
v_gene: TRBV30
abundance: .

CDR3nt: TGTGCCAGCAGCCCGAGAGGACTAGCGGGAGTCTACGAGCAGTACTTC
CDR3aa: CASSPRGLAGVYEQYF
d_gene: TRBD2
j_gene: TRBJ2-7
v_gene: TRBV7-9
abundance: .

CDR3nt: TGTGCCACCAGCAGAGATCCGGGACTAGCCCAAGAGACCCAGTACTTC
CDR3aa: CATSRDPGLAQETQYF
d_gene: TRBD2
j_gene: TRBJ2-5
v_gene: TRBV15
abundance: .

CDR3nt: TGTGCCAGCAGCGTAGGTTCCCGAGGGACAGTATACGAGCAGTACTTC
CDR3aa: CASSVGSRGTVYEQYF
d_gene: TRBD1
j_gene: TRBJ2-7
v_gene: TRBV9
abundance: .

CDR3nt: TGTGCCAGCAGCTTAGCTCTGGCGGCCTACGAGCAGTACTTC
CDR3aa: CASSLALAAYEQYF
d_gene: .
j_gene: TRBJ2-7
v_gene: TRBV11-3
abundance: .

CDR3nt: TGTGCCAGCAGCTTCGGCACAGATACGCAGTATTTT
CDR3aa: CASSFGTDTQYF
d_gene: .
j_gene: TRBJ2-3
v_gene: TRBV5-8
abundance: .

CDR3nt: TGCGCCAGCAGCCGAGATTTCGGGGGTTGGACAGATACGCAGTATTTT
CDR3aa: CASSRDFGGWTDTQYF
d_gene: .
j_gene: TRBJ2-3
v_gene: TRBV4-3
abundance: .

CDR3nt: TGTGCCATCAGTGCATGGACAGTGGGAGGCTACACCTTC
CDR3aa: CAISAWTVGGYTF
d_gene: .
j_gene: TRBJ1-2
v_gene: TRBV10-3
abundance: .

CDR3nt: TGCGCCAGCAGCCTTCTCCCGGGACTAGCGGGGAGCACAGATACGCAGTATTTT
CDR3aa: CASSLLPGLAGSTDTQYF
d_gene: TRBD2
j_gene: TRBJ2-3
v_gene: TRBV4-1
abundance: .

CDR3nt: TGTGCCAGCGGCCAAGATACAGGGGTCCCCTATGGCTACACCTTC
CDR3aa: CASGQDTGVPYGYTF
d_gene: TRBD1
j_gene: TRBJ1-2
v_gene: TRBV7-9
abundance: .

CDR3nt: TGTGCCAGCAGTTCGACAGGGGTTAGTGTAGGGCCCCAGCATTTT
CDR3aa: CASSSTGVSVGPQHF
d_gene: TRBD1
j_gene: TRBJ1-5
v_gene: TRBV6-5
abundance: .

CDR3nt: TGCGCCAGCAGCTCGACAGGGCCCGGAGAGACCCAGTACTTC
CDR3aa: CASSSTGPGETQYF
d_gene: TRBD1
j_gene: TRBJ2-5
v_gene: TRBV5-1
abundance: .

CDR3nt: TGTGCCAGCAGCCGTGGACAGGGGTTTCTCCCAACCGAGCAGTACTTC
CDR3aa: CASSRGQGFLPTEQYF
d_gene: TRBD1
j_gene: TRBJ2-7
v_gene: TRBV6-6
abundance: .

CDR3nt: TGTGCCAGTAACAGGGGGGGAAGTGCCGGGGAGCTGTTTTTT
CDR3aa: CASNRGGSAGELFF
d_gene: .
j_gene: TRBJ2-2
v_gene: TRBV19
abundance: .

CDR3nt: TGTGCCAGCTCACCACCGAAGGGGCCGACATACTACGAGCAGTACTTC
CDR3aa: CASSPPKGPTYYEQYF
d_gene: .
j_gene: TRBJ2-7
v_gene: TRBV18
abundance: .

CDR3nt: TGTGCCAGCAGAAACTCCGGAGGAGATTGGAACACTGAAGCTTTCTTT
CDR3aa: CASRNSGGDWNTEAFF
d_gene: .
j_gene: TRBJ1-1
v_gene: TRBV14
abundance: .

CDR3nt: TGTGCCAGCAGCTTAGGCGTGTTCGGGGAGCTGTTTTTT
CDR3aa: CASSLGVFGELFF
d_gene: .
j_gene: TRBJ2-2
v_gene: TRBV7-2
abundance: .

CDR3nt: TGTGCCAGCAGACCGGAGAACGAGCGGGGAAGAACAGATACGCAGTATTTT
CDR3aa: CASRPENERGRTDTQYF
d_gene: TRBD2
j_gene: TRBJ2-3
v_gene: TRBV7-9
abundance: .

CDR3nt: TGTGCCAGCAGCTTAGCGGATCCGAGAAGGGGTTTATGGGGCTACGAGCAGTACTTC
CDR3aa: CASSLADPRRGLWGYEQYF
d_gene: .
j_gene: TRBJ2-7
v_gene: TRBV7-6
abundance: .

CDR3nt: TGTGCCAGCAGCGCACGGGGGTGGGGCACTGAAGCTTTCTTT
CDR3aa: CASSARGWGTEAFF
d_gene: .
j_gene: TRBJ1-1
v_gene: TRBV6-1
abundance: few

CDR3nt: TGTGCCAGCAGGCGACAGGGAAACAATCAGCCCCAGCATTTT
CDR3aa: CASRRQGNNQPQHF
d_gene: TRBD1
j_gene: TRBJ1-5
v_gene: TRBV6-5
abundance: .

CDR3nt: TGTGCCAGCAGCCTCGGACTAGCCTCCAACGAGCAGTACTTC
CDR3aa: CASSLGLASNEQYF
d_gene: TRBD2
j_gene: TRBJ2-7
v_gene: TRBV5-5
abundance: .

CDR3nt: TGTGCCATCAGTGAGTCTAGGGCAGGGAAAGGGAATTCACCCCTCCACTTT
CDR3aa: CAISESRAGKGNSPLHF
d_gene: .
j_gene: TRBJ1-6
v_gene: TRBV10-3
abundance: .

CDR3nt: TGTGCCAGCAGCTTTTGGACAGGGGAAGAGACCCAGTACTTC
CDR3aa: CASSFWTGEETQYF
d_gene: TRBD1
j_gene: TRBJ2-5
v_gene: TRBV5-7
abundance: .

CDR3nt: TGTGCCAGTGGGGTGGGGCGGGGGGTATACAATGAGCAGTTCTTC
CDR3aa: CASGVGRGVYNEQFF
d_gene: TRBD2
j_gene: TRBJ2-1
v_gene: TRBV19
abundance: .

CDR3nt: TGTGCCAGCAGCGTAGTTCCCGGGAGGGATGAGCAGTTCTTC
CDR3aa: CASSVVPGRDEQFF
d_gene: TRBD2
j_gene: TRBJ2-1
v_gene: TRBV9
abundance: once

CDR3nt: TGTGCCAGCAGCTCAGGGGGACAAGGTGAGCAGTTCTTC
CDR3aa: CASSSGGQGEQFF
d_gene: TRBD1
j_gene: TRBJ2-1
v_gene: TRBV7-7
abundance: .

CDR3nt: TGCGCCAGCAGTGAGTCGAGGATGGGGGCGATTCAAGAGACCCAGTACTTC
CDR3aa: CASSESRMGAIQETQYF
d_gene: .
j_gene: TRBJ2-5
v_gene: TRBV10-1
abundance: once

CDR3nt: TGCAGGCAGGCAGGGGGCACTGAAGCTTTCTTT
CDR3aa: CRQAGGTEAFF
d_gene: TRBD1
j_gene: TRBJ1-1
v_gene: TRBV20-1
abundance: .

CDR3nt: TGTGCCAGCACCCCATCGAAAGGTCAGGCTTTTCAGCCCCGGCATTTT
CDR3aa: CASTPSKGQAFQPRHF
d_gene: .
j_gene: TRBJ1-5
v_gene: TRBV2
abundance: .

CDR3nt: TGTGCCAGCAGCTTGTTCGTCGGGGGGCCTGAGACCCAGTACTTC
CDR3aa: CASSLFVGGPETQYF
d_gene: .
j_gene: TRBJ2-5
v_gene: TRBV11-2
abundance: .

CDR3nt: TGCGCCAGCAGCTTGGCTGGTAGCGGGGGGACAGATACGCAGTATTTT
CDR3aa: CASSLAGSGGTDTQYF
d_gene: TRBD2
j_gene: TRBJ2-3
v_gene: TRBV5-1
abundance: .

CDR3nt: TGTGCCAGCACCCTACGGGCGGGAGGTCGCAATGAGCAGTTCTTC
CDR3aa: CASTLRAGGRNEQFF
d_gene: TRBD2
j_gene: TRBJ2-1
v_gene: TRBV7-3
abundance: .

CDR3nt: TGTGCCAGCAGCCCCTCCTTAAGGCGGGAGCATGGCAATGAGCAGTTCTTC
CDR3aa: CASSPSLRREHGNEQFF
d_gene: .
j_gene: TRBJ2-1
v_gene: TRBV21-1
abundance: .

CDR3nt: TGTGCCATCAGTGAGCACGACAGGGACCTCCAGCCCCAGCATTTT
CDR3aa: CAISEHDRDLQPQHF
d_gene: TRBD1
j_gene: TRBJ1-5
v_gene: TRBV10-3
abundance: .

CDR3nt: TGTGCCAGTAGCCCCCGTGCGGGGGTGGTATATGGCTACACCTTC
CDR3aa: CASSPRAGVVYGYTF
d_gene: .
j_gene: TRBJ1-2
v_gene: TRBV19
abundance: .

CDR3nt: TGTGCCAGCAGCCTGGTACTTAGCGGGGGTACTTACAATGAGCAGTTCTTC
CDR3aa: CASSLVLSGGTYNEQFF
d_gene: TRBD2
j_gene: TRBJ2-1
v_gene: TRBV4-2
abundance: .

CDR3nt: TGTGCCAGCAGTTTATCGGGGGGGACGGGGGAGCAGTACTTC
CDR3aa: CASSLSGGTGEQYF
d_gene: TRBD2
j_gene: TRBJ2-7
v_gene: TRBV27
abundance: .

CDR3nt: TGTGCCAGTAGTATTCCCACAGGGGGGAACACTGAAGCTTTCTTT
CDR3aa: CASSIPTGGNTEAFF
d_gene: TRBD1
j_gene: TRBJ1-1
v_gene: TRBV19
abundance: few

CDR3nt: TGTGCCATCTCGGGCGGAGGGAGGCCAAACTATGGCTACACCTTC
CDR3aa: CAISGGGRPNYGYTF
d_gene: .
j_gene: TRBJ1-2
v_gene: TRBV10-3
abundance: .

CDR3nt: TGTGCCAGCAGCACCTGGACAGGGGAGCAGTACTTC
CDR3aa: CASSTWTGEQYF
d_gene: TRBD1
j_gene: TRBJ2-7
v_gene: TRBV7-2
abundance: .

CDR3nt: TGTGCCAGCAGCCTAGCGGGAGTCAACAATGAGCAGTTCTTC
CDR3aa: CASSLAGVNNEQFF
d_gene: TRBD2
j_gene: TRBJ2-1
v_gene: TRBV6-6
abundance: .

CDR3nt: TGTGCCAGCAGCTTTGCTAGGGGGCCGGCCGGGGAGCTGTTTTTT
CDR3aa: CASSFARGPAGELFF
d_gene: TRBD1
j_gene: TRBJ2-2
v_gene: TRBV5-6
abundance: .

CDR3nt: TGTGCCTGGAGTGTGGACTACTCCTACGAGCAGTACTTC
CDR3aa: CAWSVDYSYEQYF
d_gene: .
j_gene: TRBJ2-7
v_gene: TRBV30
abundance: .

CDR3nt: TGCGCCAGCAGTCCGGGAATCTCTGGAAACACCATATATTTT
CDR3aa: CASSPGISGNTIYF
d_gene: .
j_gene: TRBJ1-3
v_gene: TRBV10-2
abundance: once

CDR3nt: TGTGCCAGTAGTGAAGGACAGGGGTTCGATCAGTTCTTC
CDR3aa: CASSEGQGFDQFF
d_gene: TRBD1
j_gene: TRBJ2-1
v_gene: TRBV19
abundance: .

CDR3nt: TGTGCCAGCAGCGGGGGGGGTGACGGGAGCTCCTACAATGAGCAGTTCTTC
CDR3aa: CASSGGGDGSSYNEQFF
d_gene: TRBD2
j_gene: TRBJ2-1
v_gene: TRBV9
abundance: .

CDR3nt: TGTGCCAGCAGCTCAACTTCGCGCGACAGGAGGACTGAAGCTTTCTTT
CDR3aa: CASSSTSRDRRTEAFF
d_gene: .
j_gene: TRBJ1-1
v_gene: TRBV7-2
abundance: .

CDR3nt: TGCGCCAGCAGCCTCGGACTAGCGGGGGTCCAAGAGACCCAGTACTTC
CDR3aa: CASSLGLAGVQETQYF
d_gene: TRBD2
j_gene: TRBJ2-5
v_gene: TRBV5-1
abundance: .

CDR3nt: TGTGCCAGCAGCTTAGCGCGACTAGCGGGGGTGGCGAACACCGGGGAGCTGTTTTTT
CDR3aa: CASSLARLAGVANTGELFF
d_gene: TRBD2
j_gene: TRBJ2-2
v_gene: TRBV7-6
abundance: .

CDR3nt: TGTGCCAGCAGTTTAGAAGGAGCCGGAAATTCACCCCTCCACTTT
CDR3aa: CASSLEGAGNSPLHF
d_gene: .
j_gene: TRBJ1-6
v_gene: TRBV27
abundance: .